A selection of T cell receptor beta chains follows, all from one sample in a study of shared clonotypes between healthy human individuals. Libraries were prepared by immunoSEQ multiplex PCR; TCRdb keeps only in-frame clonotypes and omits some of them. The sample includes approximately 2.4 million clones, around 95% seen only once; the top ten take over 0.1%. The sequenced sample consisted of naive CD4+ T cells sorted from blood. These receptors were obtained from a man aged 18 to 30 in good health. Each CDR3 is given with its conserved first and last residue. A D gene is named only where the DNA matches it firmly. Expanded clones get a size class; other rows say once, few or many, or leave the size out.

V	D	size	J	CDR3	DNA
TRBV2	.	once	TRBJ2-3	CASRLGTDTQYF	TGTGCCAGCAGACTAGGAACAGATACGCAGTATTTT
TRBV6-1	.	.	TRBJ2-7	CASSLNYEQYF	TGTGCCAGCAGCCTGAACTACGAGCAGTACTTC
TRBV10-3	.	once	TRBJ2-3	CAINSEPLVGTQYF	TGTGCCATCAATAGCGAGCCACTTGTGGGTACGCAGTATTTT
TRBV9	.	.	TRBJ2-4	CASSVAANVAKNIQYF	TGTGCCAGCAGCGTAGCGGCCAACGTAGCCAAAAACATTCAGTACTTC
TRBV25-1	.	.	TRBJ2-7	CASRPGPGRWEQYF	TGTGCCAGCAGACCCGGGCCTGGGAGGTGGGAGCAGTACTTC
TRBV7-2	.	.	TRBJ2-7	CASSSSRITYEQYF	TGTGCCAGCAGCTCATCTAGGATTACCTACGAGCAGTACTTC
TRBV27	TRBD2	.	TRBJ2-5	CASSFFGTKQETQYF	TGTGCCAGCAGTTTCTTCGGGACTAAACAAGAGACCCAGTACTTC
TRBV27	.	.	TRBJ2-7	CASSLRGVQLNYEQYF	TGTGCCAGCAGTTTAAGGGGGGTACAACTCAACTACGAGCAGTACTTC
TRBV28	.	.	TRBJ1-1	CASRVSWGTEAFF	TGTGCCAGCAGAGTGTCGTGGGGCACTGAAGCTTTCTTT
TRBV7-8	.	.	TRBJ1-4	CASSLGGFRGYEKLFF	TGTGCCAGCAGCTTAGGTGGGTTTCGGGGGTATGAAAAACTGTTTTTT
TRBV19	TRBD2	.	TRBJ2-2	CASSGLAGELFF	TGTGCCAGTAGCGGACTAGCCGGGGAGCTGTTTTTT
TRBV7-9	.	.	TRBJ1-2	CASSSGRNYGYTF	TGTGCCAGCAGCTCCGGACGGAACTATGGCTACACCTTC
TRBV5-1	.	.	TRBJ1-4	CASRRRDNEKLFF	TGCGCCAGCAGGCGGAGGGATAATGAAAAACTGTTTTTT
TRBV7-2	.	.	TRBJ2-1	CASSTWGGGPYNEQFF	TGTGCCAGCAGCACCTGGGGGGGCGGCCCCTACAATGAGCAGTTCTTC
TRBV25-1	.	.	TRBJ2-5	CASSMGQAQETQYF	TGTGCCAGCAGCATGGGACAAGCACAAGAGACCCAGTACTTC
TRBV2	TRBD2	.	TRBJ2-7	CASRVGLAGTYEQYF	TGTGCCAGCAGAGTCGGACTAGCGGGAACCTACGAGCAGTACTTC
TRBV29-1	.	.	TRBJ2-7	CSVVGQQFPYEQYF	TGCAGCGTTGTTGGACAGCAGTTTCCCTACGAGCAGTACTTC
TRBV7-2	.	once	TRBJ2-7	CASSRTLDSDPTYEQYF	TGTGCCAGCAGCCGAACGTTGGATAGCGACCCTACCTACGAGCAGTACTTC
TRBV28	.	.	TRBJ1-4	CASSPPRAARGEKLFF	TGTGCCAGCAGTCCACCCCGCGCCGCACGGGGGGAAAAACTGTTTTTT
TRBV18	.	.	TRBJ2-3	CASSPLNTDTQYF	TGTGCCAGCTCACCACTAAACACAGATACGCAGTATTTT
TRBV10-3	.	few	TRBJ1-2	CAISESPYGYTF	TGTGCCATCAGTGAGTCTCCCTATGGCTACACCTTC
TRBV30	.	.	TRBJ2-6	CAWLRWSGANVLTF	TGTGCCTGGCTCCGTTGGTCTGGGGCCAACGTCCTGACTTTC
TRBV15	.	.	TRBJ2-3	CATSRDLSSTDTQYF	TGTGCCACCAGCAGAGATCTCTCTAGCACAGATACGCAGTATTTT
TRBV27	.	.	TRBJ2-1	CASSLRGYEQFF	TGTGCCAGCAGTTTAAGAGGTTATGAGCAGTTCTTC
TRBV7-2	.	.	TRBJ1-2	CASTFGTPDSKLNYGYTF	TGTGCCAGTACCTTTGGGACCCCGGACAGCAAACTGAACTATGGCTACACCTTC
TRBV6-5	.	.	TRBJ2-7	CASSRTVSYEQYF	TGTGCCAGCAGTCGGACGGTCTCCTACGAGCAGTACTTC
TRBV6-5	TRBD1	.	TRBJ1-1	CASSFRQGANTEAFF	TGTGCCAGCAGTTTCAGACAGGGCGCGAACACTGAAGCTTTCTTT
TRBV6-4	.	once	TRBJ1-2	CASSDSGGYTF	TGTGCCAGCAGTGACTCAGGGGGCTACACCTTC
TRBV11-2	.	once	TRBJ1-6	CASSFWDENSPLHF	TGTGCCAGCAGCTTTTGGGACGAAAATTCACCCCTCCACTTT
TRBV30	.	once	TRBJ1-2	CAWSGQYDGYTF	TGTGCCTGGAGTGGGCAGTATGATGGCTACACCTTC
TRBV15	TRBD2	.	TRBJ2-7	CATSKTSAFSYEQYF	TGTGCCACCAGCAAAACTAGCGCCTTCTCCTACGAGCAGTACTTC